The subject of this entry is one T cell receptor beta chain. Its antigen is as yet unknown. This record comes from a study of regulatory T cells. Points from the study as a whole: Regulatory T cells showed the strongest V-J pair restriction and V/J gene skewing among patient repertoires. In CD3G-deficient patients, conventional CD4+ T cells were enriched for hydrophobic CDR3 residues at positions 6 and 7.

The PCR used 52 TRBV and 13 TRBJ primers. TCRdb keeps only in-frame clones here, not all; method: immunoSEQ multiplex PCR. The data hold about 30,000 clones, with 80% to 95% observed a single time. Every patient with CD3G deficiency had evidence of autoimmunity. Patients, 2 to 39 years old, had expanded memory T-cell proportions. Sorting split CD4+ cells into CD25-high CD127-low Tregs and CD25-low CD127-high conventional T cells. The CDR3 extends over 15 amino acids. Per germline, CDR1 MNHNS and CDR2 SASEGT. V lost 3 bases to trimming and J lost 0 bases, with 12 bases between them. The sample was conventional CD4+ T cells sorted from blood. The receptor comes from a person aged 18 to 35 with CD3G deficiency. V gene TRBV6-1 combines with J gene TRBJ2-7, with D tentatively TRBD1 (6 bases). The CDR3: CASSDGDTRSYEQYF. CDR3 DNA: TGTGCCAGCAGTGATGGGGACACCCGCTCCTACGAGCAGTACTTC.